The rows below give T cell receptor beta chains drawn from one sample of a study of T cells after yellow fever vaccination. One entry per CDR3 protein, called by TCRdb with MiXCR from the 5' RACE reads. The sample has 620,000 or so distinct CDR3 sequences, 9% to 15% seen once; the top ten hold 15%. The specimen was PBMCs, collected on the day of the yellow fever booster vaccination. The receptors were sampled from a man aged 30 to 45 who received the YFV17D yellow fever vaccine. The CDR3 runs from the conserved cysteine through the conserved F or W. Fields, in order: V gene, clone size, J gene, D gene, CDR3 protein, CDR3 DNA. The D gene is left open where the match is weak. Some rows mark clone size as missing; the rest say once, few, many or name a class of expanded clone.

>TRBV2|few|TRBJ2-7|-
CASSADSSSEQYF
TGTGCCAGCAGTGCGGACAGCAGCTCCGAGCAGTACTTC
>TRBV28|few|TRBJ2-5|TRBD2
CASRGGIAEFQETQYF
TGTGCCAGCAGGGGGGGGATAGCGGAGTTCCAAGAGACCCAGTACTTC
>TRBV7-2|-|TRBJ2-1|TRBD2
CASSLGRVSGRYNEQFF
TGTGCCAGCAGCTTAGGGAGGGTTAGCGGGCGGTACAATGAGCAGTTCTTC
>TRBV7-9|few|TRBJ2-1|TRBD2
CASGLLAGGNNEQFF
TGTGCCAGCGGACTTCTAGCGGGAGGGAACAATGAGCAGTTCTTC
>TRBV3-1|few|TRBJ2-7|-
CASSQERDTYEQYF
TGTGCCAGCAGCCAAGAGCGGGATACCTACGAGCAGTACTTC
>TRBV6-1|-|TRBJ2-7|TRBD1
CASSRDREFYEQYF
TGTGCCAGCAGTAGGGACAGAGAATTCTACGAGCAGTACTTC
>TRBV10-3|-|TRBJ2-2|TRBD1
CAISQPGQGAKNTGELFF
TGTGCCATCAGCCAACCGGGACAGGGGGCGAAAAACACCGGGGAGCTGTTTTTT
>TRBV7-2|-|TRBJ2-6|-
CASGKTGTSGANVLTF
TGTGCCAGCGGGAAAACAGGGACCTCTGGGGCCAACGTCCTGACTTTC
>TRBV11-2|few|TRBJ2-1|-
CASSLDGWRSSYNEQFF
TGTGCCAGCAGCTTAGATGGCTGGCGAAGCTCCTACAATGAGCAGTTCTTC
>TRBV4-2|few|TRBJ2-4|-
CASSQTAGRVKNIQYF
TGTGCCAGCAGCCAAACCGCTGGGCGGGTCAAAAACATTCAGTACTTC
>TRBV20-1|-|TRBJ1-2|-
CSAIHRPYGYTF
TGCAGTGCTATTCACAGGCCCTATGGCTACACCTTC
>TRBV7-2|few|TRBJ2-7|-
CASSSELPYEQYF
TGTGCCAGCAGCTCCGAGTTGCCCTACGAGCAGTACTTC
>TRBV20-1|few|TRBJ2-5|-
CSARRLTETQYF
TGCAGTGCTAGACGCCTGACGGAGACCCAGTACTTC
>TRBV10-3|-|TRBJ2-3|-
CAISTPGAVNTQYF
TGTGCCATCAGTACCCCTGGGGCAGTTAATACGCAGTATTTT
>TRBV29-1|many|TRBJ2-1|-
CSVSDSSSYNEQFF
TGCAGCGTTTCCGACAGCAGCTCCTACAATGAGCAGTTCTTC